This section outlines one T cell receptor (beta chain) sequence together with its context. The data are from a study of blood T cell repertoires in COVID-19. Study-level background: Researchers got acute and convalescent COVID-19 samples from the United States, Italy and Spain. Nucleic acid was either cDNA or gDNA, and it came from T cells, B-cell-depleted T cells, or PBMCs.

Deletions cut 7 bases from V and 1 base from J, with 26 bases between. CDR1 and CDR2 from the germline V gene are MDHEN and SYDVKM. The CDR3 covers 18 residues. Original data processing: Reference gene primer amplification in the assay estimated nucleated cell counts. TCRdb's copy holds only in-frame clones and misses some; the assay was immunoSEQ multiplex PCR. The DNA gave D and trimming, while V, J and clone size come from that table. Of a few hundred thousand clones in the sample, 70% to 85% were seen once. Source material: peripheral blood. The chain employs TRBV28 and TRBJ2-7, with D possibly matching TRBD1 (5 bases). The source is a woman between 40 and 55 years old who had recovered from COVID-19. Here the CDR3 reads CASMGKLGLYKNSYEQYF. Written as DNA, the CDR3 is TGTGCCAGCATGGGGAAACTGGGGCTTTATAAAAATTCCTACGAGCAGTACTTC.